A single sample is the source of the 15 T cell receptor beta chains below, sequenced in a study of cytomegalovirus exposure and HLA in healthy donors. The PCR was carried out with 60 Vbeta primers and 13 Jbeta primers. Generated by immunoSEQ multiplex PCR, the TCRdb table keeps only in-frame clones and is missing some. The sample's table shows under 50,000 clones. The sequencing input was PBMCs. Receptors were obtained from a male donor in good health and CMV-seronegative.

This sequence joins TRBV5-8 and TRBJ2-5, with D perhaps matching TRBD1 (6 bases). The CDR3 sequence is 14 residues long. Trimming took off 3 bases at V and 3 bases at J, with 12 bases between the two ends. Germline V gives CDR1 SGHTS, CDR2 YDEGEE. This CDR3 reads CASSSGQFKETQYF. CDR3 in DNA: TGTGCCAGCAGCTCCGGACAGTTTAAAGAGACCCAGTACTTC.

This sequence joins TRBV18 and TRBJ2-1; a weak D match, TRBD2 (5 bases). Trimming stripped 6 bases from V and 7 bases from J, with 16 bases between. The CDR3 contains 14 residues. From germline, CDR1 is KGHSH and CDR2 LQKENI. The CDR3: CASSQAAGRNEQFF. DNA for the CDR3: TGTGCCAGCTCCCAAGCCGCGGGTAGGAATGAGCAGTTCTTC. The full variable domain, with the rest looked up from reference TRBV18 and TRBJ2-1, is NAGVMQNPRHLVRRRGQEARLRCSPMKGHSHVYWYRQLPEEGLKFMVYLQKENIIDESGMPKERFSAEFPKEGPSILRIQQVVRGDSAAYFCASSQAAGRNEQFFGPGTRLTVL.

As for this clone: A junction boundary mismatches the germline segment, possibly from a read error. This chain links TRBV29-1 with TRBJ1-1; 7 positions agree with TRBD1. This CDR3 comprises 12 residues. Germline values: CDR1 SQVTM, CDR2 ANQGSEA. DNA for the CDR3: TGCAGCGCTGAAAGCAGGGGGGATATGGCTTTCTTT. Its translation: CSAESRGDMAFF.

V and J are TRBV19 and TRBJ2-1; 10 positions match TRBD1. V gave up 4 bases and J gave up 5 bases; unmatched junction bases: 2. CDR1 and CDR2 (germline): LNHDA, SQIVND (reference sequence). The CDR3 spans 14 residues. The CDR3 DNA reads TGTGCCAGTAGTACCGGGACAGGGGACAATGAGCAGTTCTTC. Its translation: CASSTGTGDNEQFF.

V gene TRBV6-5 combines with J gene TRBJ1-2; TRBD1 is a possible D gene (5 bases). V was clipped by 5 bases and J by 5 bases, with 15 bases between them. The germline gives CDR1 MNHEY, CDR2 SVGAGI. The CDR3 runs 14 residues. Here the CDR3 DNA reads TGTGCCAGCAGTCCGACAGAGCCGACTTATGGCTACACCTTC. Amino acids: CASSPTEPTYGYTF.

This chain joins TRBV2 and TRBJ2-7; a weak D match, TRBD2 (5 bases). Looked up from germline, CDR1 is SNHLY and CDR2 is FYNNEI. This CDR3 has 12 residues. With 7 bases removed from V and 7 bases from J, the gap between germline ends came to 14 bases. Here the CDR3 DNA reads TGTGCCAGCACTACGGACTCATTGGAGCAGTACTTC. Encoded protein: CASTTDSLEQYF. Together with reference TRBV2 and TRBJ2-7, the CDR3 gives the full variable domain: EPEVTQTPSHQVTQMGQEVILRCVPISNHLYFYWYRQILGQKVEFLVSFYNNEISEKSEIFDDQFSVERPDGSNFTLKIRSTKLEDSAMYFCASTTDSLEQYFGPGTRLTVT.

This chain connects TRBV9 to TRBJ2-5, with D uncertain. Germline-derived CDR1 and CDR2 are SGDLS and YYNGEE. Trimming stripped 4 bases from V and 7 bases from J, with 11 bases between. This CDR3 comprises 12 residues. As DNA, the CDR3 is TGTGCCAGCAGCCACCGGGTGGGGACCCAGTACTTC. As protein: CASSHRVGTQYF.

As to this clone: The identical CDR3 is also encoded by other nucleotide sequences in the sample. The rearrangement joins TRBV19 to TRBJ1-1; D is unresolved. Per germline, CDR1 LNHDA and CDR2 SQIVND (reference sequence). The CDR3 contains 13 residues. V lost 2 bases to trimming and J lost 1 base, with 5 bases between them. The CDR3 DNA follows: TGTGCCAGTAGTATATCAGGGAACACTGAAGCTTTCTTT. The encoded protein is CASSISGNTEAFF.

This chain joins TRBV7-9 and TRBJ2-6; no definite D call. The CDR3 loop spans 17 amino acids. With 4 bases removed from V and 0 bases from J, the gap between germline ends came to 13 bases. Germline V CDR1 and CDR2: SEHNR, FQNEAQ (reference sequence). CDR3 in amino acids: CASSSQYPLSGANVLTF. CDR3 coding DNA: TGTGCCAGCAGCTCCCAGTACCCCCTCTCTGGGGCCAACGTCCTGACTTTC.

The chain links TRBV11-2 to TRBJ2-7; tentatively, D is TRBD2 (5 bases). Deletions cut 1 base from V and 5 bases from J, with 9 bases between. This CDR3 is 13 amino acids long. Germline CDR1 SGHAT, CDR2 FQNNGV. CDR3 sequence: CASSLGLADEQYF. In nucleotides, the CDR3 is TGTGCCAGCAGCTTAGGGCTAGCTGACGAGCAGTACTTC.

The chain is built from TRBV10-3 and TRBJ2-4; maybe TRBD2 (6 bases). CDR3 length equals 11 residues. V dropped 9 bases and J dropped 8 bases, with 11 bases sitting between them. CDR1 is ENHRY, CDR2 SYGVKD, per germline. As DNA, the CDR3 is TGTGCCATTAGCGGCGGAGACATTCAGTACTTC. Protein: CAISGGDIQYF.

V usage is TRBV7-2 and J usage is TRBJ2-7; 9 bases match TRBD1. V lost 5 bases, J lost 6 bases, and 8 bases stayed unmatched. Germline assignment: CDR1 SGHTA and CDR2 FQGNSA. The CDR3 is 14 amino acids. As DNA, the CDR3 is TGTGCCAGCAGCGGGACAGGGACTTTCGGCGAGCAGTACTTC. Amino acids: CASSGTGTFGEQYF.

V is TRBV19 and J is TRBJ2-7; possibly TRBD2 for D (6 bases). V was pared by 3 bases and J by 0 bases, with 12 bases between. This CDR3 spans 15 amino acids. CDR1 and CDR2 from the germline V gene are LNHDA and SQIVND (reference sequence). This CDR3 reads CASSIFAGGSYEQYF. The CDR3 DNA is TGTGCCAGTAGTATTTTTGCCGGGGGCTCCTACGAGCAGTACTTC.

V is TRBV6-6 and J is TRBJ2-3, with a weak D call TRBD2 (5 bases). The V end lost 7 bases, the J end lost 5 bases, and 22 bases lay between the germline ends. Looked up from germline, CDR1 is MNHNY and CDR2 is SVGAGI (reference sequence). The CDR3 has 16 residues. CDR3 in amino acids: CASTLSRGARGDTQYF. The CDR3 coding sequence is TGTGCCAGCACCCTCTCTCGGGGTGCGAGAGGAGATACGCAGTATTTT.

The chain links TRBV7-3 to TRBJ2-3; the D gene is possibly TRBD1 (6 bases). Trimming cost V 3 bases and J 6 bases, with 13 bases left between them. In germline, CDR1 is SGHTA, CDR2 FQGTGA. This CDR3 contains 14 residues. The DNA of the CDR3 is TGTGCCAGCAGCTTGGGGGCCCCGGCGGATACGCAGTATTTT. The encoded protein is CASSLGAPADTQYF. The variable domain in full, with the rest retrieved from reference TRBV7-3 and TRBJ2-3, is GAGVSQTPSNKVTEKGKYVELRCDPISGHTALYWYRQSLGQGPEFLIYFQGTGAADDSGLPNDRFFAVRPEGSVSTLKIQRTERGDSAVYLCASSLGAPADTQYFGPGTRLTVL.